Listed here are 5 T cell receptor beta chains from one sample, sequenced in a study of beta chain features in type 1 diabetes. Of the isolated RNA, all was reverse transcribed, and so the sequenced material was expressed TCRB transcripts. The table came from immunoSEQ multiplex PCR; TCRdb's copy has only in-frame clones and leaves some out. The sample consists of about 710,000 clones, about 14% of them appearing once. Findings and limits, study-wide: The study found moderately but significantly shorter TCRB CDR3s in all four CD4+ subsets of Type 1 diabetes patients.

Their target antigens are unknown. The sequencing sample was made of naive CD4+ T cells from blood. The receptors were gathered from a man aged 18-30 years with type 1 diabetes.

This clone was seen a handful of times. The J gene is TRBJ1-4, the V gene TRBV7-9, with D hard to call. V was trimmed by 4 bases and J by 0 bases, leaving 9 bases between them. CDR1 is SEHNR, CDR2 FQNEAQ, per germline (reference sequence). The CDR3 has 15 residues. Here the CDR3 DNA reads TGTGCCAGCAGCTCGATCGCGGCAACTAATGAAAAACTGTTTTTT. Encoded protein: CASSSIAATNEKLFF.

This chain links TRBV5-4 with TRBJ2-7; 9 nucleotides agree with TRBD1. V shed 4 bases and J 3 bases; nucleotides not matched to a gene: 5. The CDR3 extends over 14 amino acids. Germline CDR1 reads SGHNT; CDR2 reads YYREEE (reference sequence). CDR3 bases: TGTGCCAGCAGCGCCGGACAGGGGTACTACGAGCAGTACTTC. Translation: CASSAGQGYYEQYF.

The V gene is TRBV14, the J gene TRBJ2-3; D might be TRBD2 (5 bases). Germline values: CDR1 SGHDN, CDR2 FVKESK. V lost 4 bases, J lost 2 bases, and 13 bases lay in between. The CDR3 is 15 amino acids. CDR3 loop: CASSPGGGYTDTQYF. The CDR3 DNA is TGTGCCAGCAGCCCCGGAGGAGGCTACACAGATACGCAGTATTTT.

The CDR3 bases are TGTGCCAGCAGCTTGGCCGGGGCCCGCACAGATACGCAGTATTTT. This sequence encodes CASSLAGARTDTQYF. V usage is TRBV7-9 and J usage is TRBJ2-3; D might be TRBD1 or TRBD2, each matching 5 bases. CDR1 is SEHNR and CDR2 is FQNEAQ in the germline V gene (reference sequence). CDR3 length equals 15 residues. Trimming stripped 3 bases from V and 1 base from J, with 11 bases between.

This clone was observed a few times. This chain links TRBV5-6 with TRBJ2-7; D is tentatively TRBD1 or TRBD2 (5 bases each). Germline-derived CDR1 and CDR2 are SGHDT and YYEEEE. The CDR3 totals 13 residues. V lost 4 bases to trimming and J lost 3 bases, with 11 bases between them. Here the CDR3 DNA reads TGTGCCAGCAGCCGGGACGGAAACTACGAGCAGTACTTC. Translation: CASSRDGNYEQYF.